This TCR beta chain was retrieved from a study of OX40 agonist ivuxolimab in advanced cancers. Turning to the study itself: Hepatocellular carcinoma, melanoma, renal cell or head and neck cancer was diagnosed in the dose-escalation patients. Patients were approximately 80% male with ages about 23 to 79, mean around 61. Therapy given before enrollment (anti-PD-1, anti-PD-L1 or anti-CTLA-4) was allowed, and over 35% had some. Study-level results: Some nonresponders additionally presented with little normalized T-cell clonal expansion.

This CDR3 has 15 residues. Germline lookup yields CDR1 MNHNS and CDR2 SASEGT. The germline V and J ends were trimmed by 6 bases and 0 bases, with 12 bases remaining between them. TCRdb's copy holds only in-frame clones and misses some; the assay was immunoSEQ multiplex PCR. The sample contains tens of thousands of clones, 80% to 90% of which appear only once. In the case of this clone: What it binds is unknown.

The receptor was derived from an adult with an advanced solid tumor such as melanoma, head and neck, liver or kidney cancer. Specimen: CD4+ or CD8+ T cells sorted from blood, collected in a trial of the OX40 agonist ivuxolimab. The chain combines TRBV6-1 with TRBJ2-1, with a weak D call TRBD2 (6 bases). The CDR3 DNA sequence: TGTGCCAGCAGCCTGGACTACTCCTCCTACAATGAGCAGTTCTTC. It codes for CASSLDYSSYNEQFF.